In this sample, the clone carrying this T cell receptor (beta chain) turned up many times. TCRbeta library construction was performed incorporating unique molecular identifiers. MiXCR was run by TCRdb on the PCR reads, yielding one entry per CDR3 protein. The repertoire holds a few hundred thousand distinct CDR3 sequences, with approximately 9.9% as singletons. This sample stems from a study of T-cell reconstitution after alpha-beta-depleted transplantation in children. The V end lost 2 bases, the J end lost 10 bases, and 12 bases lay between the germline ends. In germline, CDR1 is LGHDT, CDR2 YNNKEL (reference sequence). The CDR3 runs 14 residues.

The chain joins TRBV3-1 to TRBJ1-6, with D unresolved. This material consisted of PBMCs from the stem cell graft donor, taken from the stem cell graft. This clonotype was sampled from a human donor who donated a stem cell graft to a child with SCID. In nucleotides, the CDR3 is TGTGCCAGCAGCCAACCCGGCGGCGAGTCACCCCTCCACTTT. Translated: CASSQPGGESPLHF.